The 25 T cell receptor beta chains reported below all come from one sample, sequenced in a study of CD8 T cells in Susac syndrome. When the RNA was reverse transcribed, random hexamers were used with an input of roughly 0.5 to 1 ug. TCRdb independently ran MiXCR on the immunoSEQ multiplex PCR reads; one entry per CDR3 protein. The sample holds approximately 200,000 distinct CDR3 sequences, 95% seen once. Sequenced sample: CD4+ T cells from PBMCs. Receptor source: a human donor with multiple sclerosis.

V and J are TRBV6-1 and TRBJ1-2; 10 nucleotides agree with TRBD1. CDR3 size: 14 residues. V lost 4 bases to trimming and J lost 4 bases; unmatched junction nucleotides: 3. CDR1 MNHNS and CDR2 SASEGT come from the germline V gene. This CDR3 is CASSGQGAGYGYTF. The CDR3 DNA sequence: TGTGCCAGCAGTGGACAGGGGGCAGGCTATGGCTACACCTTC.

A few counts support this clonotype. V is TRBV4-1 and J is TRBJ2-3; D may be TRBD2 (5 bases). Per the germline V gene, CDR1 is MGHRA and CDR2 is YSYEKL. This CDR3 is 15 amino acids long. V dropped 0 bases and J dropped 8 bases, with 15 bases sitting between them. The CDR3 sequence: CASSQEGSGSGTQYF. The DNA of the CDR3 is TGCGCCAGCAGCCAAGAGGGCAGTGGGAGCGGTACGCAGTATTTT.

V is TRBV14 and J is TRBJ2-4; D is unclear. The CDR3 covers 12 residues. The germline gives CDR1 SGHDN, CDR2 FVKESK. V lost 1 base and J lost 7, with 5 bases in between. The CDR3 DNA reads TGTGCCAGCAGCCAAGCAATCAACATTCAGTACTTC. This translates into CASSQAINIQYF.

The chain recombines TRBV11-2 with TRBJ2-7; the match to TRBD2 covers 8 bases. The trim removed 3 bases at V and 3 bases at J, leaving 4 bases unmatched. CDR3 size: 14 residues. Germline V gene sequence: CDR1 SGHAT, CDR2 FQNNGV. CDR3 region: CASSFRGGHYEQYF. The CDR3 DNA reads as TGTGCCAGCAGCTTTCGGGGGGGCCACTACGAGCAGTACTTC.

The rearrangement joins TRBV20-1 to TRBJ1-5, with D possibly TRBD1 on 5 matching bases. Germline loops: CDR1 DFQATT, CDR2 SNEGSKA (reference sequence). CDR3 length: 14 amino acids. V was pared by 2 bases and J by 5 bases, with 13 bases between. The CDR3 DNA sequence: TGCAGTGCTAGATTGTGGAGGGGTGATCAGCCCCAGCATTTT. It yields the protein CSARLWRGDQPQHF.

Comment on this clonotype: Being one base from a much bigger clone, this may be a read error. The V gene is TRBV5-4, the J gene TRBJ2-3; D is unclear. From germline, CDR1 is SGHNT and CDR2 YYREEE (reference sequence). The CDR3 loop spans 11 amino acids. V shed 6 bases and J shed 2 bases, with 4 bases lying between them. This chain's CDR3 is CASTNTDTQYF. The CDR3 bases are TGTGCCAGCACCAACACAGATACGCAGTATTTT.

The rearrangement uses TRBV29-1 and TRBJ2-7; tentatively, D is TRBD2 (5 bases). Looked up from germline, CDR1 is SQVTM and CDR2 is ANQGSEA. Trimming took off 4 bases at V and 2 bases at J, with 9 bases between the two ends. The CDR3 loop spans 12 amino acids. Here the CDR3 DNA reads TGCAGCGTTGCCGGGAATACCTACGAGCAGTACTTC. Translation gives CSVAGNTYEQYF.

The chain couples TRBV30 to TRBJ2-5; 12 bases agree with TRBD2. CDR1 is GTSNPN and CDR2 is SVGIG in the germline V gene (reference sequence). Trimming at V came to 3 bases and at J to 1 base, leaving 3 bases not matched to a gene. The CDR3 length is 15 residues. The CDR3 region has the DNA TGTGCCTGGAGAACTAGCGGGGGGTTCCAAGAGACCCAGTACTTC. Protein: CAWRTSGGFQETQYF.

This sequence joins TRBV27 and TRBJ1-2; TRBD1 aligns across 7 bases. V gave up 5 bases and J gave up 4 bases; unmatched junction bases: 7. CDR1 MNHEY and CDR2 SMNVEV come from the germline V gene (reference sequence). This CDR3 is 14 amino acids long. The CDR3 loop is CASSIQGSGYGYTF. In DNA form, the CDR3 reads TGTGCCAGCAGTATACAGGGGTCTGGCTATGGCTACACCTTC.

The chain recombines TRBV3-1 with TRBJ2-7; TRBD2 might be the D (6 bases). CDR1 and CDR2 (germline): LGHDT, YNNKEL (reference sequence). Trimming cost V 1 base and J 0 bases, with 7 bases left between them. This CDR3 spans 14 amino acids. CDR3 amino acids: CASSQGDFSYEQYF. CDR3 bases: TGTGCCAGCAGCCAAGGGGACTTCTCCTACGAGCAGTACTTC.

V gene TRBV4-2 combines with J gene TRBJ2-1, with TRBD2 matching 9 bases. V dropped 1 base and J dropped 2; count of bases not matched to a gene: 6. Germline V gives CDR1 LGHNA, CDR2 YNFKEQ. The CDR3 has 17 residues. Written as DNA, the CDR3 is TGTGCCAGCAGCCAAGTGCGGGGGGGCACTGCCTACAATGAGCAGTTCTTC. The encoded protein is CASSQVRGGTAYNEQFF.

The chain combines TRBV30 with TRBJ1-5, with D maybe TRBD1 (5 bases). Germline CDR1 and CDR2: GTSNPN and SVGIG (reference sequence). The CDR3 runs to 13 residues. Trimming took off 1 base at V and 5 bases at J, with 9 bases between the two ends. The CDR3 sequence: CAWSEQEYQPQHF. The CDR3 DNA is TGTGCCTGGAGTGAACAGGAGTATCAGCCCCAGCATTTT. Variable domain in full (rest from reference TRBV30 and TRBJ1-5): SQTIHQWPATLVQPVGSPLSLECTVEGTSNPNLYWYRQAAGRGLQLLFYSVGIGQISSEVPQNLSASRPQDRQFILSSKKLLLSDSGFYLCAWSEQEYQPQHFGDGTRLSIL.

CDR3 in DNA: TGTGCCTGGAGAGACAGGTTGAATCAGCCCCAGCATTTT. Protein sequence: CAWRDRLNQPQHF. The rearrangement joins TRBV30 to TRBJ1-5, with D tentatively TRBD1 (6 bases). Between the trimmed V and J ends, which lost 3 bases and 4 bases, there was a span of 10 bases. The CDR3 consists of 13 residues. CDR1 and CDR2 (germline): GTSNPN, SVGIG (reference sequence).

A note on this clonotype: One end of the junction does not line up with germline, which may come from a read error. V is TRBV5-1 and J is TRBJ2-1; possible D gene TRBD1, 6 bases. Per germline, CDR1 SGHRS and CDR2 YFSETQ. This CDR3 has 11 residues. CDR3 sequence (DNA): TGTGCCAGCAGCTCGGACAGTGAGCAGTTCTTC. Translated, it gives CASSSDSEQFF.

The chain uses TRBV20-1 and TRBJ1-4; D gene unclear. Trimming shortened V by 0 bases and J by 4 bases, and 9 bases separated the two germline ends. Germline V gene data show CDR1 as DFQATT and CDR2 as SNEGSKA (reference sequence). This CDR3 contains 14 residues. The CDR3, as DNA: TGCAGTGCTAGAGACCGGGCTGGTAATGAAAAACTGTTTTTT. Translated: CSARDRAGNEKLFF.

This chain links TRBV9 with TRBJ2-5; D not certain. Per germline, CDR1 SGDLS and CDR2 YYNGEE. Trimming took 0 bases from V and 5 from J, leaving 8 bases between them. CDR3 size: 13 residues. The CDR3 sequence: CASSVGAGETQYF. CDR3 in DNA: TGTGCCAGCAGCGTAGGCGCCGGGGAGACCCAGTACTTC.

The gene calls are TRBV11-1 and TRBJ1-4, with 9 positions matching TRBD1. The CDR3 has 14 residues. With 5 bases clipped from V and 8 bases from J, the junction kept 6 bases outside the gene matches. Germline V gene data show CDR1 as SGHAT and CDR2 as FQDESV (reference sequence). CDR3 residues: CASSLGTGREKLFF. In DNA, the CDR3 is TGTGCCAGCAGCCTCGGGACAGGGAGAGAAAAACTGTTTTTT.

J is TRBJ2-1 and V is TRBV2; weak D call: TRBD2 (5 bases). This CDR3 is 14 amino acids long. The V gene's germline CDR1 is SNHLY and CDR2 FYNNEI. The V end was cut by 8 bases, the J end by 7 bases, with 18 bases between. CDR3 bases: TGTGCCAGCGTTCGGACTCCTGATGGTAATGAGCAGTTCTTC. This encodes CASVRTPDGNEQFF.

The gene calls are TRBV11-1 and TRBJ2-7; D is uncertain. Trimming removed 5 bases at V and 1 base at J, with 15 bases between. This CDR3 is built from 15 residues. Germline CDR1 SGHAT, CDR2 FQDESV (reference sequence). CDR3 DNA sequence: TGTGCCAGCAGCCAACCCGACATAAGATCCTACGAGCAGTACTTC. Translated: CASSQPDIRSYEQYF.

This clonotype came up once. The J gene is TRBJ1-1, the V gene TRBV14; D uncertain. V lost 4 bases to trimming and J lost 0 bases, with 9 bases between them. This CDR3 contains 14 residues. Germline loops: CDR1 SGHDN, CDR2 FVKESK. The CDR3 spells CASSPTRLNTEAFF. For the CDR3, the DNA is TGTGCCAGCAGCCCGACCAGATTGAACACTGAAGCTTTCTTT.

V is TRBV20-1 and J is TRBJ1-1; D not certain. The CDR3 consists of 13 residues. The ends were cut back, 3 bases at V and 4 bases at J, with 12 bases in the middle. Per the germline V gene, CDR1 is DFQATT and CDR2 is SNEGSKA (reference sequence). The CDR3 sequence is CSAREVRSTEAFF. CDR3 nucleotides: TGCAGTGCTAGGGAAGTGCGGTCCACTGAAGCTTTCTTT.

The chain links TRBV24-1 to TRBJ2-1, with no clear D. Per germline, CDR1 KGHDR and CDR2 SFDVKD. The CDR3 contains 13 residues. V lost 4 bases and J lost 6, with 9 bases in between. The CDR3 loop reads CATSESTSNEQFF. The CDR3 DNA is TGTGCCACCAGTGAAAGCACAAGCAATGAGCAGTTCTTC.

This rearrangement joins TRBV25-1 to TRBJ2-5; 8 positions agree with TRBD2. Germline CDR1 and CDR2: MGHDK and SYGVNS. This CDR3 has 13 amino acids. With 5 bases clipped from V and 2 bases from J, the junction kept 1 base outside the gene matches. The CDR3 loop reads CASSREGQETQYF. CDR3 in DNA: TGTGCCAGCAGTCGGGAGGGTCAAGAGACCCAGTACTTC.

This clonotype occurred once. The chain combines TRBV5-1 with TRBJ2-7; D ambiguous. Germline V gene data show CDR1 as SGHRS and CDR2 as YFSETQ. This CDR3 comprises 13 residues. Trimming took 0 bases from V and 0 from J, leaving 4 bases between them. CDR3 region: CASSLEFSYEQYV. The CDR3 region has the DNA TGCGCCAGCAGCTTGGAGTTCTCCTACGAGCAGTACGTC.

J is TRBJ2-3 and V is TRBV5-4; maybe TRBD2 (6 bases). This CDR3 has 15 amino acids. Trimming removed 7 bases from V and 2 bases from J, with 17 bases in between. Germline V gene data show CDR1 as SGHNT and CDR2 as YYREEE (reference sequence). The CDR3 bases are TGTGCCAGCGCCTCCCGGGACTCCATCACAGATACGCAGTATTTT. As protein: CASASRDSITDTQYF.